This record concerns one T cell receptor (beta chain) sequence. The data belong to a study of PD-L1 blockade in urothelial cancer. Measured with immunoSEQ multiplex PCR; TCRdb has only the in-frame clones, and not every one. The data show around 100,000 clones, roughly 84% seen once. CDR1 and CDR2 (germline): LNHNV, YYDKDF (reference sequence). This CDR3 has 12 residues. Trimming left V 0 bases short and J 10 bases short, with 4 bases between. Time point in this sample: pretreatment peripheral blood. The clonotype was recovered from a man between 60 and 70 years old with urothelial cancer. The material was PBMCs, obtained around atezolizumab (anti-PD-L1) treatment. This chain uses TRBV15 with TRBJ1-6; no clear D gene. CDR3 coding DNA: TGTGCCACCAGCAGAGATGAGTCACCCCTCCACTTT. Translating gives CATSRDESPLHF.